The source of this T cell receptor (beta chain) is a study of T cell clusters in autoimmune cytopenias. This clonotype is called medium-sized (0.01 to 0.1%) based on its frequency. Each sample's input was 250 to 300 ng genomic DNA, 35,000 to 40,000 genome equivalents. TRB was amplified by touch-down multiplex PCR, primer pools A and B combined. TCRdb re-called the multiplex PCR reads; one entry per CDR3 protein, DNA not given. In total, the table holds approximately 12,000 distinct CDR3 sequences. Looked up from germline, CDR1 is LNHDA and CDR2 is SQIVND (reference sequence). The CDR3 spans 15 residues. These data were also filed under a second study, of T cell repertoires in aging, cancer and after chemotherapy. From that second work: Compared with age-matched healthy donors, untreated hematological or solid cancer patients showed higher blood TCR clonality. Healthy donors lost TCR diversity with age mainly through richness, cancer patients through richness and evenness. Across the chemotherapy interval, each cancer cohort showed higher median generation probability, suggesting thymic rebound.

The chain links TRBV19 to TRBJ1-4. Sequenced sample: peripheral blood. The TCR originated in a human donor in good health. CDR3 amino acids: CASSRQGLGNEKLFF. The full variable domain, completed using reference TRBV19 and TRBJ1-4, is DGGITQSPKYLFRKEGQNVTLSCEQNLNHDAMYWYRQDPGQGLRLIYYSQIVNDFQKGDIAEGYSVSREKKESFPLTVTSAQKNPTAFYLCASSRQGLGNEKLFFGSGTQLSVL.